This T cell receptor (beta chain) stems from a study of T cell repertoires in cytomegalovirus infection. Looking at the study overall: Recently identified HLA-C-restricted CMV epitopes were used, and well-studied HLA-B-restricted CMV epitopes were used as well.

V was shortened by 5 bases and J by 4 bases, with 10 bases between the two germline ends. The germline gives CDR1 SNHLY, CDR2 FYNNEI. CDR3 length equals 13 residues. Of note for this clonotype: Its antigen is currently unknown.

TCRdb itself ran the reads through MiXCR, one entry per CDR3 protein. The data contain some 500,000 distinct CDR3 sequences, around two fifths of them singletons. The V gene is TRBV2, the J gene TRBJ2-3; no clear D. This sequence was found in a human donor in good health (CMV status not recorded). Some clones in this sample may be carry-over from other donors' samples. The sample consisted of cultured PBMCs, taken from culture after CMV antigen stimulation. The CDR3 reads CASSQDNPDTQYF. Written as DNA, the CDR3 is TGTGCCAGCAGTCAGGATAACCCAGATACGCAGTATTTT. The full variable domain, its missing parts supplied by reference TRBV2 and TRBJ2-3, is EPEVTQTPSHQVTQMGQEVILRCVPISNHLYFYWYRQILGQKVEFLVSFYNNEISEKSEIFDDQFSVERPDGSNFTLKIRSTKLEDSAMYFCASSQDNPDTQYFGPGTRLTVL.